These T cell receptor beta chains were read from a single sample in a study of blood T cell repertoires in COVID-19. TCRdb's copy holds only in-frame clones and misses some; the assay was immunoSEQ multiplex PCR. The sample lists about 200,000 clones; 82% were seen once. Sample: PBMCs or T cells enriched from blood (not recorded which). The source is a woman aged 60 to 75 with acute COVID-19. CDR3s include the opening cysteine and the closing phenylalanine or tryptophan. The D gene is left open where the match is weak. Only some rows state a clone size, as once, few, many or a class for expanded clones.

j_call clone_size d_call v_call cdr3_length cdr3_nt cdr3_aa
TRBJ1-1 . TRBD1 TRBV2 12 TGTGCCAGCAGGGACAGGGTGGCTGAAGCTTTCTTT CASRDRVAEAFF
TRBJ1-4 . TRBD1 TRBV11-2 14 TGTGCCAGCAGCGCAGGGGGCATTAATGAAAAACTGTTTTTT CASSAGGINEKLFF
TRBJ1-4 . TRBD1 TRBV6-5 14 TGTGCCAGCAGGCGAGACAGGGTAGAAGAAAAACTGTTTTTT CASRRDRVEEKLFF
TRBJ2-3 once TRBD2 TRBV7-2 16 TGTGCCAGCAGCTTACAGGGACTAGCGGACCCCGATACGCAGTATTTT CASSLQGLADPDTQYF
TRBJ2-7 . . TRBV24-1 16 TGTGCCACCAGTACGCGGCGGGGGCAAAATCCCGACGAGCAGTACTTC CATSTRRGQNPDEQYF
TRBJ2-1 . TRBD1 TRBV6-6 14 TGTGCCGCTGGTGCCGGGACAGGCTACAATGAGCAGTTCTTC CAAGAGTGYNEQFF
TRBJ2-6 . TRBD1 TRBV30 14 TGTGCCTACGACAGGGGATTAGGGGCCAACGTCCTGACTTTC CAYDRGLGANVLTF
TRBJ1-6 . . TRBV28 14 TGTGCCAGCAGTAATAGTCAACCTAATTCACCCCTCCACTTT CASSNSQPNSPLHF
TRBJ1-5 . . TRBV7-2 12 TGTGCCAGCAGCTCCGGTGATCAGCCCCAGCATTTT CASSSGDQPQHF
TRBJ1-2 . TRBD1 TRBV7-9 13 TGTGCCAGCAGCTCAGGGGGGATCTATGGCTACACCTTC CASSSGGIYGYTF
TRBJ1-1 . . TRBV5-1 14 TGCGCCAGCAGCCGACAAGACAGAAACACTGAAGCTTTCTTT CASSRQDRNTEAFF
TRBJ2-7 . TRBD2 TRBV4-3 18 TGCGCCAGCAGCCAAGGACTAGCGGGGGCCACAATTGGATACGAGCAGTACTTC CASSQGLAGATIGYEQYF
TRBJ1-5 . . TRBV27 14 TGTGCCAGCAGTTTCCGGGGGGGCGGTCAGCCCCAGCATTTT CASSFRGGGQPQHF
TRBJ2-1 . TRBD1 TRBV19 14 TGTGCCAGTAGTCGGGTAGGGGGCATCGATGAGCAGTTCTTC CASSRVGGIDEQFF
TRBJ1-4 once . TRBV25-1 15 TGTGCCAGCAGTGCTTTTAGGGGCACTAATGAAAAACTGTTTTTT CASSAFRGTNEKLFF
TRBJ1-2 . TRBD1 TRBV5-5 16 TGTGCCAGCAGCTCCGGGACAGGGGGGGAAGTTGGTGGCTACACCTTC CASSSGTGGEVGGYTF
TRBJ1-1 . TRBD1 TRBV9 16 TGTGCCAGCAGCGCTCGACAGGGATTAGGGGACACTGAAGCTTTCTTT CASSARQGLGDTEAFF
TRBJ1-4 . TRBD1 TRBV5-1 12 TGCGCCAGCAGAGACAGGGATGAAAAACTGTTTTTT CASRDRDEKLFF
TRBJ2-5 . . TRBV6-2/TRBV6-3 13 TGTGCCAGCAGTTCCGGGTTGGAGGGGACCCAGTACTTC CASSSGLEGTQYF
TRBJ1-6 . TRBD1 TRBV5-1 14 TGCGCCAGCAGCTTTAACAGGGGGGATTCACCCCTCCACTTT CASSFNRGDSPLHF
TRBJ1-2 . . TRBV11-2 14 TGTGCCAGCAGCTTAGGGAGGGAGGGAGTGAGCTACACCTTC CASSLGREGVSYTF
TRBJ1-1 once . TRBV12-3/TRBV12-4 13 TGTGCCAGCAGTTCGTACTTGAACACTGAAGCTTTCTTT CASSSYLNTEAFF
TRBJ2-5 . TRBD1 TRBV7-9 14 TGTGCCAGCAGCCAATTGGACAGGGGGGAGACCCAGTACTTC CASSQLDRGETQYF
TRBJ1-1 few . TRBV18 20 TGTGCCAGCTCACCATCTCTCTACGGCGGCACAGGGCTCGTCAACACTGAAGCTTTCTTT CASSPSLYGGTGLVNTEAFF
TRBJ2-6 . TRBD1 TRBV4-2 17 TGTGCCAGCAGCCAGCCGACAGGGTACTCTGGGGCCAACGTCCTGACTTTC CASSQPTGYSGANVLTF
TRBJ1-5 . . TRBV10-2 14 TGCGCCAGCAGTGAGTCCGGTTCGGTTCAGCCCCAGCATTTT CASSESGSVQPQHF
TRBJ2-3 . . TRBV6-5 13 TGCGCCACCTCCGGGATAAACACAGATACGCAGTATTTT CATSGINTDTQYF
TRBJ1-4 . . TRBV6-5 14 TGTGCCAGCAAAGCAGGGGCAACTAATGAAAAACTGTTTTTT CASKAGATNEKLFF
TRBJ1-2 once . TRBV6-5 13 TGTGCCAGCAGCCTTAGGGGAGGGAATGGCTACACCTTC CASSLRGGNGYTF
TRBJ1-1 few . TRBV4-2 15 TGTGCCAGCAGCCAAGATTCGGGATTGAACACTGAAGCTTTCTTT CASSQDSGLNTEAFF
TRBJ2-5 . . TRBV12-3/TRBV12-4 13 TGTGCCAGCAGTTTTCCGGATCTACGGGCCCAGTACTTC CASSFPDLRAQYF
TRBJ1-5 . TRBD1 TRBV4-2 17 TGTGCCAGCAGCCAAGATCTCGTCCCAGGGGGGAGTCAGCCCCAGCATTTT CASSQDLVPGGSQPQHF
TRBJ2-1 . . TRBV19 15 TGTGCCAGTAGTCCGGACACCTCTCCCTACAATGAGCAGTTCTTC CASSPDTSPYNEQFF
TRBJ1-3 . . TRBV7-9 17 TGTGCCAGCAGCTCCGGCCAGCCAGGGCCCTCTGGAAACACCATATATTTT CASSSGQPGPSGNTIYF
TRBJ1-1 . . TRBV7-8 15 TGTGCCAGCAGCGCTCGATTCGAGCAGGGTGGTGAAGCTTTCTTT CASSARFEQGGEAFF
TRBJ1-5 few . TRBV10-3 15 TGTGCCATCAGCACTTCTGACAGCGGGAATCAGCCCCAGCATTTT CAISTSDSGNQPQHF
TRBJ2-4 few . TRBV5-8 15 TGTGCCAGCAGCTTCGGTCGCGTAGCCAAAAACATTCAGTACTTC CASSFGRVAKNIQYF
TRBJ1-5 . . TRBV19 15 TGTGCCACGTCATGGGACACTCGTAGCAATCAGCCCCAGCATTTT CATSWDTRSNQPQHF
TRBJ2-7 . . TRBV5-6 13 TGTGCCAGCAGCTCGACTATTACCTACGAGCAGTACTTC CASSSTITYEQYF
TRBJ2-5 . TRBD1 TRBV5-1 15 TGCGCCAGCAGCCCCTTCGGACAGGGAGGCGAGACCCAGTACTTC CASSPFGQGGETQYF
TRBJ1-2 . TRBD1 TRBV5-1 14 TGCGCCAGCAGCCCGGGGACAGAAAACTATGGCTACACCTTC CASSPGTENYGYTF
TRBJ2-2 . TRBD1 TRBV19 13 TGTGCCAGTAGCACAGGGGAAACCGGGGAGCTGTTTTTT CASSTGETGELFF
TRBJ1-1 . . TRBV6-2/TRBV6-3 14 TGTGCCAGCAGTTACTGGGCCATGAACACTGAAGCTTTCTTT CASSYWAMNTEAFF
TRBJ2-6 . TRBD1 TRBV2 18 TGTGCCAGCAGTTTGTGGACAGGGGCCAACTCTGGGGCCAACGTCCTGACTTTC CASSLWTGANSGANVLTF
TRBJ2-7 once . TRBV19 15 TGTGCCAGTAGTCGCTTCGGGACTGACTCCTACGAGCAGTACTTC CASSRFGTDSYEQYF
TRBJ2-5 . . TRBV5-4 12 TGTGCCAGCAGCCAGAATACAGAGACCCAGTACTTC CASSQNTETQYF